The rows below give T cell receptor beta chains drawn from one sample of a study of T cells in Graves' hyperthyroidism and ophthalmopathy. TCRdb reanalysed the multiplex PCR reads using MiXCR and keeps one entry per CDR3 protein. This sample has 500,000 to 550,000 distinct CDR3 sequences, with just under 20% found just once. Sequenced material: blood. Receptor source: a man aged 40-49 years with Graves' ophthalmopathy. The CDR3 runs from the conserved cysteine through the conserved F or W. The D gene is left open where the match is weak. Only some rows state a clone size, as once, few, many or a class for expanded clones.

D | size | J | V | CDR3 | DNA
NA | NA | TRBJ2-7 | TRBV7-8 | CASSVGVGGTAEQYF | TGTGCCAGCAGCGTAGGGGTTGGGGGGACGGCAGAGCAGTACTTC
NA | many | TRBJ2-1 | TRBV11-2 | CASRGTWGRFHEQFF | TGTGCCAGCAGAGGGACTTGGGGGCGATTTCATGAGCAGTTCTTC
TRBD1 | NA | TRBJ1-1 | TRBV4-2 | CASSQESRGGDTEAFF | TGTGCCAGCAGCCAAGAGTCCAGGGGGGGTGACACTGAAGCTTTCTTT
NA | NA | TRBJ2-1 | TRBV24-1 | CATSDFTRGVNEQFF | TGTGCCACCAGTGATTTTACCCGCGGGGTCAATGAGCAGTTCTTC
NA | few | TRBJ2-5 | TRBV7-7 | CASSLGGPGETQYF | TGTGCTAGCAGCTTAGGGGGGCCCGGGGAGACCCAGTACTTC
NA | few | TRBJ1-5 | TRBV12-3/TRBV12-4 | CASSSQARNQPQHF | TGTGCCAGCAGTTCGCAGGCCCGCAATCAGCCCCAGCATTTT
TRBD2 | NA | TRBJ2-3 | TRBV5-1 | CASSLVGSGRATDTQYF | TGCGCCAGCAGCTTGGTGGGTAGCGGGAGGGCCACAGATACGCAGTATTTT
NA | many | TRBJ2-5 | TRBV10-3 | CAISEGTSQETQYF | TGTGCCATCAGTGAAGGGACATCCCAAGAGACCCAGTACTTC
TRBD2 | few | TRBJ2-1 | TRBV4-1 | CASSQDSLAARGEQFF | TGCGCCAGCAGCCAAGATAGTCTAGCGGCAAGGGGTGAGCAGTTCTTC
NA | NA | TRBJ1-5 | TRBV5-1 | CASSLDPVGSNQPQHF | TGCGCCAGCAGCTTGGACCCCGTTGGTAGCAATCAGCCCCAGCATTTT
TRBD1 | few | TRBJ2-4 | TRBV28 | CASSGTGTGRNIRYF | TGTGCCAGCAGTGGAACCGGGACAGGCCGAAACATTCGGTACTTC
NA | NA | TRBJ1-2 | TRBV14 | CASSPSRGALGYTF | TGTGCCAGCAGCCCTTCACGGGGGGCGCTTGGCTACACCTTC
NA | NA | TRBJ2-1 | TRBV5-1 | CASSFLGGSNEQFF | TGCGCCAGCAGCTTCCTCGGGGGTAGCAATGAGCAGTTCTTC
NA | NA | TRBJ1-1 | TRBV10-2 | CASSVRGADTEAFF | TGCGCCAGCAGTGTGAGAGGGGCGGACACTGAAGCTTTCTTT
NA | NA | TRBJ1-4 | TRBV5-1 | CASSTGLSEKLFF | TGCGCCAGCAGCACAGGGTTGAGCGAAAAACTGTTTTTT
NA | many | TRBJ2-1 | TRBV10-3 | CAIKGDRGFEASSYNEQFF | TGTGCCATCAAAGGGGACCGAGGTTTTGAAGCGAGCTCCTACAATGAGCAGTTCTTC
NA | few | TRBJ2-5 | TRBV10-3 | CAISVNQFTETQYF | TGTGCCATCAGTGTGAACCAGTTTACGGAGACCCAGTACTTC
NA | few | TRBJ1-1 | TRBV14 | CASSRVQNTEAFF | TGTGCCAGCAGCCGGGTACAGAACACTGAAGCTTTCTTT
NA | many | TRBJ1-3 | TRBV6-5 | CASSYVSAGGPGNTIYF | TGTGCCAGCAGTTACGTTTCGGCGGGGGGGCCTGGAAACACCATATATTTT
NA | few | TRBJ1-2 | TRBV10-3 | CAISRGANYGYTF | TGTGCCATCAGCCGGGGCGCTAACTATGGCTACACCTTC
NA | few | TRBJ2-3 | TRBV7-8 | CASSLVGGLRPPTDTQYF | TGTGCCAGCAGCTTAGTCGGCGGACTTCGTCCCCCCACAGATACGCAGTATTTT
NA | many | TRBJ2-1 | TRBV12-3/TRBV12-4 | CASRETTGNNEQFF | TGTGCCAGCAGGGAGACTACCGGAAACAATGAGCAGTTCTTC
NA | many | TRBJ2-1 | TRBV3-1 | CASTADPSKYNEQFF | TGTGCCAGCACCGCCGACCCGTCGAAATACAATGAGCAGTTCTTC
NA | many | TRBJ1-2 | TRBV12-3/TRBV12-4 | CASRPLVRGAGYTF | TGTGCCAGCAGGCCTCTAGTGAGGGGCGCGGGCTACACCTTC
NA | NA | TRBJ1-2 | TRBV20-1 | CSAEGRGFPNYGYTF | TGCAGTGCGGAGGGCAGGGGATTTCCTAACTATGGCTACACCTTC
NA | few | TRBJ1-3 | TRBV5-1 | CASSLVPSSGNTIYF | TGCGCCAGCAGCTTGGTCCCCTCCTCTGGAAACACCATATATTTT
NA | many | TRBJ2-2 | TRBV2 | CASRDGLGGGGELFF | TGTGCCAGCAGGGACGGGCTGGGAGGAGGCGGGGAGCTGTTTTTT
TRBD2 | few | TRBJ2-1 | TRBV28 | CASSSPAGVNEQFF | TGTGCCAGCAGTTCCCCAGCGGGAGTCAATGAGCAGTTCTTC
TRBD1 | many | TRBJ1-6 | TRBV7-2 | CASSAQGGNSPLHF | TGTGCCAGCAGCGCACAGGGGGGCAATTCACCCCTCCACTTT
TRBD2 | NA | TRBJ2-2 | TRBV20-1 | CSARITSGRKVGELFF | TGCAGTGCTAGGATAACTAGCGGGAGGAAAGTCGGGGAGCTGTTTTTT
NA | NA | TRBJ2-5 | TRBV29-1 | CSVGLSYQETQYF | TGCAGCGTTGGTCTTTCTTACCAAGAGACCCAGTACTTC
TRBD2 | NA | TRBJ2-7 | TRBV4-1 | CASSDLAGPYEQYF | TGCGCCAGCAGTGACCTAGCGGGGCCCTACGAGCAGTACTTC
NA | many | TRBJ1-1 | TRBV30 | CAWSPGENTEAFF | TGTGCCTGGAGTCCGGGGGAGAACACTGAAGCTTTCTTT
TRBD2 | NA | TRBJ2-1 | TRBV13 | CASSPRESSYNEQFF | TGTGCCAGCAGCCCGCGGGAGAGCTCCTACAATGAGCAGTTCTTC
NA | NA | TRBJ2-7 | TRBV5-1 | CASRERGSELYEQYF | TGCGCCAGCAGAGAGAGAGGGTCGGAACTTTACGAGCAGTACTTC
NA | NA | TRBJ1-2 | TRBV18 | CASSPSPNWGYTF | TGTGCCAGCTCACCATCCCCGAACTGGGGCTACACCTTC
NA | few | TRBJ2-3 | TRBV28 | CASSLPGPSNTDTQYF | TGTGCCAGCAGCTTACCGGGCCCCTCAAACACAGATACGCAGTATTTT
TRBD2 | NA | TRBJ2-1 | TRBV20-1 | CSARQTSGSSYNEQFF | TGCAGTGCTAGACAAACTAGCGGGAGTTCCTACAATGAGCAGTTCTTC
TRBD2 | many | TRBJ2-1 | TRBV30 | CAWKVAGNNEQFF | TGTGCCTGGAAGGTAGCGGGTAACAATGAGCAGTTCTTC
NA | few | TRBJ1-5 | TRBV2 | CASSELGLAFQPQHF | TGTGCCAGCAGTGAATTAGGACTCGCCTTTCAGCCCCAGCATTTT
NA | NA | TRBJ2-7 | TRBV5-8 | CASSPGALRSYEQYF | TGTGCCAGCAGTCCTGGAGCCCTACGCTCCTACGAGCAGTACTTC
NA | many | TRBJ1-3 | TRBV5-1 | CASSLETPSGNTIYF | TGCGCCAGCAGCTTGGAAACACCTTCTGGAAACACCATATATTTT
NA | many | TRBJ2-7 | TRBV28 | CASSSSQGARYEQYF | TGTGCCAGCAGTTCCAGCCAGGGTGCTCGGTACGAGCAGTACTTC
TRBD2 | NA | TRBJ2-7 | TRBV6-2/TRBV6-3 | CASSYPLQGVRLAGGYEQYF | TGTGCCAGCAGTTACCCCCTCCAGGGGGTCAGACTAGCGGGAGGCTACGAGCAGTACTTC
NA | once | TRBJ2-1 | TRBV13 | CASSLGPWGAKSYNEQFF | TGCGCCAGCAGCTTAGGCCCTTGGGGGGCGAAGTCCTACAATGAGCAGTTCTTC
NA | NA | TRBJ1-3 | TRBV7-9 | CASSTGVTGNTIYF | TGTGCCAGCAGCACGGGGGTAACTGGAAACACCATATATTTT
NA | many | TRBJ1-6 | TRBV12-3/TRBV12-4 | CASSLRTGSPLHF | TGTGCCAGCAGTTTGAGGACGGGGTCACCCCTCCACTTT
NA | NA | TRBJ2-5 | TRBV18 | CASSLRDLRLETQYF | TGTGCCAGCTCGCTCCGGGACCTCCGGTTGGAGACCCAGTACTTC
TRBD2 | NA | TRBJ2-2 | TRBV18 | CASSPLAGKNTGELFF | TGTGCCAGCTCACCGCTAGCGGGAAAAAACACCGGGGAGCTGTTTTTT
NA | many | TRBJ1-1 | TRBV30 | CAWSISFQGNEAFF | TGTGCCTGGAGTATTTCCTTCCAGGGGAATGAAGCTTTCTTT
TRBD2 | many | TRBJ2-7 | TRBV4-1 | CASSQGTSGNYEQYF | TGCGCCAGCAGCCAAGGGACTAGCGGGAACTACGAGCAGTACTTC
TRBD1 | few | TRBJ2-5 | TRBV6-1 | CASSDSDREAQETQYF | TGTGCCAGCAGTGATTCGGACAGGGAGGCCCAAGAGACCCAGTACTTC